This T cell receptor (beta chain) came from a study of CD8+CD57+ T cells in acquired aplastic anemia. On the study more broadly: An average of roughly 3 ug of DNA was obtained from sorted CD4+ and CD8+ cells.

Notes on this clonotype: It is likely a read error, because the conserved phenylalanine at the end of the CDR3 is missing.

Between the trimmed V and J ends, which lost 5 bases and 10 bases, there was a span of 19 bases. Germline CDR1 and CDR2: SGHNT and YYREEE (reference sequence). This CDR3 region has 14 residues. CDR3 and TCR beta VDJ profiling relied on a genomic DNA template. TCRdb independently ran MiXCR on the reads; one entry per CDR3 protein. The table has 310,000 or so distinct CDR3 sequences, 56% seen once; the top ten hold roughly 1.2%. It was patients with CD8+CD57+ cell expansion by flow cytometry who were chosen for sequencing. Source material: sorted CD4+, CD8+, or CD8+CD57+ T cells (not recorded which) from PBMCs. The V and J genes are TRBV5-4 and TRBJ2-1; tentatively, D is TRBD2 (6 bases). This clonotype was obtained from a human donor with aplastic anemia. DNA of the CDR3: TGTGCCAGCAGGAGTCAAGCGGGTGCTAGAGAGCAGTTCCTC. As protein: CASRSQAGAREQFL.